This T cell receptor beta chain was documented in a study of blood T cell repertoires in COVID-19. The CDR3 length is 18 residues. V trimming: 0 bases; J trimming: 2 bases; junction bases outside the gene matches: 10. Germline-derived CDR1 and CDR2 are LGHNA and YNFKEQ. Per the original methods: Researchers report that nucleated cell counts were estimated from reference gene primer amplification. Using immunoSEQ multiplex PCR, the repertoire was profiled, and TCRdb retains in-frame clones only, with some absent. The DNA was the basis for D and trimming; V, J and clone size are from that table. This table has around 190,000 clones, around 83% appearing once.

The chain employs TRBV4-2 and TRBJ2-5; TRBD2 aligns across 9 bases. Sequenced material: peripheral blood. The TCR originated in a human donor in a cohort sampled during active COVID-19. CDR3 DNA sequence: TGTGCCAGCAGCCAAGACGTTCCGGGCGGGGGGGCTCAAGAGACCCAGTACTTC. This codes for CASSQDVPGGGAQETQYF.